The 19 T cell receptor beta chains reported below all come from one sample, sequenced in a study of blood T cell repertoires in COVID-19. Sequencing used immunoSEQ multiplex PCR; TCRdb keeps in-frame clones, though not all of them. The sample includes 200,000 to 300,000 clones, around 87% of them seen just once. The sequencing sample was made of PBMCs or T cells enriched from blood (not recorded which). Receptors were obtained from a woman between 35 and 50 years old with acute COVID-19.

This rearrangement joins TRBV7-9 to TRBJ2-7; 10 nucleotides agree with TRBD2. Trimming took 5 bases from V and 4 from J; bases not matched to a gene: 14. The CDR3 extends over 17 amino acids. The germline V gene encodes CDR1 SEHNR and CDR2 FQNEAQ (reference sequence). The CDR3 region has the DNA TGTGCCAGCAGCCTCCACCTAGCGGGAGTCTCGGTGTACGAGCAGTACTTC. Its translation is CASSLHLAGVSVYEQYF. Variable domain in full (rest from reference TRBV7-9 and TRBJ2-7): DTGVSQNPRHKITKRGQNVTFRCDPISEHNRLYWYRQTLGQGPEFLTYFQNEAQLEKSRLLSDRFSAERPKGSFSTLEIQRTEQGDSAMYLCASSLHLAGVSVYEQYFGPGTRLTVT.

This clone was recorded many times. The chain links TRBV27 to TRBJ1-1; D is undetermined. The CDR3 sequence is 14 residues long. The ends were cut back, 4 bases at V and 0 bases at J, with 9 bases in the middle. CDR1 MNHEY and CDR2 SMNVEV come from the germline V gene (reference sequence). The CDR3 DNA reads TGTGCCAGCAGTTATCGGAGTATGAACACTGAAGCTTTCTTT. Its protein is CASSYRSMNTEAFF.

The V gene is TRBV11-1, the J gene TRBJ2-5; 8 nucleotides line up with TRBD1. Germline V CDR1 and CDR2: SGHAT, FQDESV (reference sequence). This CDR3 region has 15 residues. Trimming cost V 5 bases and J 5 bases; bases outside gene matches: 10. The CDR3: CASSQRAGGGETQYF. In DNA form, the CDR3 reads TGTGCCAGCAGCCAGAGGGCAGGGGGCGGGGAGACCCAGTACTTC.

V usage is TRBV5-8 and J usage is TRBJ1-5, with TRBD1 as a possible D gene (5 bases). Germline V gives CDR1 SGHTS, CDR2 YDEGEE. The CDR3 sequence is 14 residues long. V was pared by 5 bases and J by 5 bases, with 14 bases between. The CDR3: CASSVAGSDQPQHF. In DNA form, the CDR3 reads TGTGCCAGCAGTGTAGCAGGGTCGGATCAGCCCCAGCATTTT.

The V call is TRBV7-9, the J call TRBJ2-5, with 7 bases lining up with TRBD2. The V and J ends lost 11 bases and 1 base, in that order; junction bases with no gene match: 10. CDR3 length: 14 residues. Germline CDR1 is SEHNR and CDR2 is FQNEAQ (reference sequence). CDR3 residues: CAAQRSGIQETQYF. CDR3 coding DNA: TGTGCCGCTCAAAGGAGCGGGATCCAAGAGACCCAGTACTTC.

CDR3 sequence reads: CASSSGTGISTDTQYF. The CDR3 bases are TGCGCCAGCAGCTCCGGGACAGGGATTAGCACAGATACGCAGTATTTT. The V call is TRBV5-1, the J call TRBJ2-3; 9 nucleotides align to TRBD1. The V gene's germline CDR1 is SGHRS and CDR2 YFSETQ. This CDR3 is built from 16 residues. V lost 3 bases, J lost 0 bases, and 5 bases stayed unmatched.

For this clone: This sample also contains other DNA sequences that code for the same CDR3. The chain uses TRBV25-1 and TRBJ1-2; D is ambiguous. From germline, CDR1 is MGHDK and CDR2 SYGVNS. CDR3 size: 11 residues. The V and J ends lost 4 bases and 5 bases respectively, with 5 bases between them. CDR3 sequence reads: CASSAGYGYTF. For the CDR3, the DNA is TGTGCCAGCAGTGCCGGTTATGGCTACACCTTC.

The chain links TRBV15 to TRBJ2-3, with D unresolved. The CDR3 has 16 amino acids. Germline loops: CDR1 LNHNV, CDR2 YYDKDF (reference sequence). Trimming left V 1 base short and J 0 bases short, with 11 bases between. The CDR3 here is CATSRGRRTSTDTQYF. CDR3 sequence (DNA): TGTGCCACCAGCAGAGGTCGGAGAACTAGCACAGATACGCAGTATTTT. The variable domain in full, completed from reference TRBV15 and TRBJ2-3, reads DAMVIQNPRYQVTQFGKPVTLSCSQTLNHNVMYWYQQKSSQAPKLLFHYYDKDFNNEADTPDNFQSRRPNTSFCFLDIRSPGLGDTAMYLCATSRGRRTSTDTQYFGPGTRLTVL.

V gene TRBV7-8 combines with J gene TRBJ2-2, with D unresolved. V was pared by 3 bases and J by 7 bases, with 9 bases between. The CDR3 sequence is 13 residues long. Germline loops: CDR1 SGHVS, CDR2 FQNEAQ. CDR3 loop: CASSFRIYGELFF. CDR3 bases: TGTGCCAGCAGCTTCCGCATCTACGGGGAGCTGTTTTTT. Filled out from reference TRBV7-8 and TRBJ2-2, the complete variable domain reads GAGVSQSPRYKVAKRGQDVALRCDPISGHVSLFWYQQALGQGPEFLTYFQNEAQLDKSGLPSDRFFAERPEGSVSTLKIQRTQQEDSAVYLCASSFRIYGELFFGEGSRLTVL.

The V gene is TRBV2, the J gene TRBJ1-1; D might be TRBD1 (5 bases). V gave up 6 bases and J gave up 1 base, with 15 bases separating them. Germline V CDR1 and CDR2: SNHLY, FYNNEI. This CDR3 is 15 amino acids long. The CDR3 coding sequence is TGTGCCAGCAGGGGATTGCGGGGCGCGAACACTGAAGCTTTCTTT. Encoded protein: CASRGLRGANTEAFF.

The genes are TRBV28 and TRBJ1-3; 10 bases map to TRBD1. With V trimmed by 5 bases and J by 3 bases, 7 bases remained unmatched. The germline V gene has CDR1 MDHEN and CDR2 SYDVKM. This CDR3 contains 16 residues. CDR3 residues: CASSGGQGGYGNTIYF. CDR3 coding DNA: TGTGCCAGCAGTGGAGGACAGGGGGGTTATGGAAACACCATATATTTT.

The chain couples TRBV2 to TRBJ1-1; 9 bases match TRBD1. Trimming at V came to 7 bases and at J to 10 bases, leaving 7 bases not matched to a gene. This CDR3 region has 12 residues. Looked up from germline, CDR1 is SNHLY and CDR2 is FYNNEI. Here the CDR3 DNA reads TGTGCCAGCACCGAGGACAGGGGTCCAGCTTTCTTT. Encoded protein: CASTEDRGPAFF.

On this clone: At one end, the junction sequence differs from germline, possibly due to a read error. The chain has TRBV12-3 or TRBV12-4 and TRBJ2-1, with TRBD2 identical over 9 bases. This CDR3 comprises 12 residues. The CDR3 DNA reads TGTGCCAGCAGCCCTAGCGGGACCCCCTTTATCTTC. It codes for CASSPSGTPFIF.

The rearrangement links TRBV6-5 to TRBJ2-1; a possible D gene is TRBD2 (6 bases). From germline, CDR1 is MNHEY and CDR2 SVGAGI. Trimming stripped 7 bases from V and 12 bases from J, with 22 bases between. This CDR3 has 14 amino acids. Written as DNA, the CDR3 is TGTGCCAGCAACCCCTTGACCTTAGCGGCCCGGCAGTTCTTC. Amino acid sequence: CASNPLTLAARQFF.

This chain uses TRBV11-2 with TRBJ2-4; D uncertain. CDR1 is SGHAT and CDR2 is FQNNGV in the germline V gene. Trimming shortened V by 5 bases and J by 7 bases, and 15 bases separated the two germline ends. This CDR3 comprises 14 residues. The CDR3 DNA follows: TGTGCCAGCAGCCTACCCCCGCAGGTCAACATTCAGTACTTC. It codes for CASSLPPQVNIQYF.

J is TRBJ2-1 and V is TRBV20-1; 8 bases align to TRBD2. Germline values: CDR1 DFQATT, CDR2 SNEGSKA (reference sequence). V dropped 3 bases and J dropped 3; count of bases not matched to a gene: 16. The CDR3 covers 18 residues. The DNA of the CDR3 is TGCAGTGCTAGTCGGCCTTCGACTAGCGAAATCTTCTACAATGAGCAGTTCTTC. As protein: CSASRPSTSEIFYNEQFF.

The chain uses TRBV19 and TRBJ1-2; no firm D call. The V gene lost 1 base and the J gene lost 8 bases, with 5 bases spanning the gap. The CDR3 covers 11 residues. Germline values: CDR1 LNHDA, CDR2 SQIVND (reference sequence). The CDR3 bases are TGTGCCAGTAGTATAGGGCAGGGCTACACCTTC. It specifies CASSIGQGYTF.

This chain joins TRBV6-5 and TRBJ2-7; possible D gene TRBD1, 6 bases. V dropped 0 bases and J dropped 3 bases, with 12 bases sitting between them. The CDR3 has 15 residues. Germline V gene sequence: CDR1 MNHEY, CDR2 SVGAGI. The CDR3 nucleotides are TGTGCCAGCAGTTACTCAGTAGGGGGTAACTACGAGCAGTACTTC. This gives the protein CASSYSVGGNYEQYF.

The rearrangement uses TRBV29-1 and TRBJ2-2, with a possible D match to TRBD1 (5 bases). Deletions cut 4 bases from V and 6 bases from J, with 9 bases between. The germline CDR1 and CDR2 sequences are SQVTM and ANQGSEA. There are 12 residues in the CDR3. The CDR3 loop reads CSVGAGPGELFF. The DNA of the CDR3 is TGCAGCGTTGGGGCAGGGCCCGGGGAGCTGTTTTTT.